These 5 T cell receptor beta chains share one sample of origin, sequenced in a study of early T cells in non-severe SARS-CoV-2 infection. TCRdb used MiXCR to reprocess the 5' RACE reads, holding one entry per CDR3 protein. Among 25,000 to 35,000 distinct CDR3 sequences, 4.5% to 7% were seen once, and the ten largest hold 13%. Input material: whole blood. These receptors were taken from an adult who was a healthcare worker with PCR-confirmed SARS-CoV-2 infection or an uninfected control (not recorded which).

This clonotype was seen repeatedly, ten times or more. The chain joins TRBV12-3 or TRBV12-4 to TRBJ2-5; 14 nucleotides align to TRBD2. CDR3 size: 17 residues. The J segment lost 5 bases and the V segment lost 3 bases, leaving 8 bases of the junction unmatched. The CDR3 DNA is TGTGCCAGCAGTTTGGGGACTAGCGGGGGAGCCGACGAGACCCAGTACTTC. Amino acids: CASSLGTSGGADETQYF.

This clonotype was detected only a few times. The genes are TRBV6-6 and TRBJ2-1, with TRBD1 matching 7 bases. The length of the CDR3 is 17 residues. Germline trimming cut 0 bases from V and 0 bases from J; bases unmatched to any gene: 5. Per germline, CDR1 MNHNY and CDR2 SVGAGI (reference sequence). The CDR3 coding sequence is TGTGCCAGCAGTTACTCTGGCCGGGACAGCTCCTACAATGAGCAGTTCTTC. Translated, it gives CASSYSGRDSSYNEQFF.

This clonotype showed up many times. This clone may be a read error of a much larger clone one base away. The chain uses TRBV27 and TRBJ2-1; D gene ambiguous. Germline lookup yields CDR1 MNHEY and CDR2 SMNVEV (reference sequence). Trimming took off 8 bases at V and 5 bases at J, with 10 bases between the two ends. The CDR3 runs to 12 residues. The CDR3 bases are TGTGCCAGCCCGGGTCACGACAATGAGCAGTTCTTC. Encoded protein: CASPGHDNEQFF.

This clonotype was observed a few times. The chain employs TRBV7-9 and TRBJ1-1, with 10 nucleotides matching TRBD1. The trim removed 6 bases at V and 7 bases at J, leaving 11 bases unmatched. The length of the CDR3 is 15 residues. From germline, CDR1 is SEHNR and CDR2 FQNEAQ (reference sequence). CDR3 nucleotide sequence: TGTGCCAGCAGATTGGCCGGGACAGGGGTGGATGAAGCTTTCTTT. Translating it yields CASRLAGTGVDEAFF.

This clonotype showed up many times. A junction end diverges from the germline sequence, so it may reflect a read error. The rearrangement links TRBV20-1 to TRBJ2-5; perhaps TRBD2 as D (7 bases). Germline assignment: CDR1 DFQATT and CDR2 SNEGSKA (reference sequence). The CDR3 contains 9 residues. For the CDR3, the DNA is TGCAGTGCTGCGGGGGCCACACACTTC. This gives the protein CSAAGATHF.